This entry concerns a single T cell receptor beta chain. The CDR3 is 13 residues long. Germline CDR1 reads MNHEY; CDR2 reads SVGAGI. V dropped 0 bases and J dropped 2 bases, with 4 bases sitting between them. The data are from a study of blood T cell repertoires in COVID-19. Study-wide background: Collection of acute and convalescent COVID-19 samples took place in the United States, Italy and Spain. T cells, B-cell-depleted T cells, or PBMCs provided the cDNA or gDNA that served as material.

Original handling: For nucleated cells, counts were estimated from reference gene primer amplification. Assay: immunoSEQ multiplex PCR; the TCRdb copy retains only in-frame clones and omits some. D and trimming come from the DNA, and the V and J calls and clone size come from that table. The table lists some 300,000 clones, approximately 89% of them singletons. Material: peripheral blood. V gene TRBV6-5 combines with J gene TRBJ1-2, with D uncertain. The source of this sequence is a woman aged 30 to 39 who had recovered from COVID-19. Here the CDR3 reads CASSYSQNYGYTF. As DNA, the CDR3 is TGTGCCAGCAGTTACTCCCAGAACTATGGCTACACCTTC.